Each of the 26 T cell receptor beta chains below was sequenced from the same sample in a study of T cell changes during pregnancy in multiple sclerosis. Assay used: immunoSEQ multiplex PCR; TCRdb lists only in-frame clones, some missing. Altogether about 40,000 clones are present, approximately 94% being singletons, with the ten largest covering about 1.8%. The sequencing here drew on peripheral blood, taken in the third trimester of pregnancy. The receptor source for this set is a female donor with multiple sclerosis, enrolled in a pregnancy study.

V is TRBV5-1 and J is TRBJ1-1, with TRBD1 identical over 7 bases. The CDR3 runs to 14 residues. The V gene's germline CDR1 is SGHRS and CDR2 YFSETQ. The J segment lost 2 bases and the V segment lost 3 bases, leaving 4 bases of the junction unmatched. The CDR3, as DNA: TGCGCCAGCAGCTCTTGGGACAGCAACACTGAAGCTTTCTTT. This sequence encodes CASSSWDSNTEAFF.

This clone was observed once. DNA for the CDR3: TGTGCCAGCAGCTTCGGGGACACTGAAGCTTTCTTT. It encodes CASSFGDTEAFF. The V call is TRBV5-4, the J call TRBJ1-1; D is unresolved. Trimming took 2 bases from V and 3 from J, leaving 5 bases between them. Germline lookup yields CDR1 SGHNT and CDR2 YYREEE (reference sequence). The CDR3 is made up of 12 amino acids.

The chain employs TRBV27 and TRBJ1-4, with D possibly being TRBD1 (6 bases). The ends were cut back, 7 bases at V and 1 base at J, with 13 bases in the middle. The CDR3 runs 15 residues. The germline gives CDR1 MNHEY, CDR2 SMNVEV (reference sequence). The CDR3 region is CASKNRAQTNEKLFF. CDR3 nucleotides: TGTGCCAGCAAGAACAGGGCCCAAACTAATGAAAAACTGTTTTTT.

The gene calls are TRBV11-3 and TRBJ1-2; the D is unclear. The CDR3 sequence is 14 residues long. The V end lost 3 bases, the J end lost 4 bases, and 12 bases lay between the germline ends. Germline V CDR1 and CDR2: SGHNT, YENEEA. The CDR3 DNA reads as TGTGCCAGCAGCTTCTCACCGGGTGCCTATGGCTACACCTTC. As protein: CASSFSPGAYGYTF.

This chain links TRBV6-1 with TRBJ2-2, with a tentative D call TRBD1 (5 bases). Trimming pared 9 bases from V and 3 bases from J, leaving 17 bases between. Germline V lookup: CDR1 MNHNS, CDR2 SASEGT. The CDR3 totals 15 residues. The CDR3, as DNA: TGTGCCAGTAGGACCCAGGGCAGCTACACCGGGGAGCTGTTTTTT. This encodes CASRTQGSYTGELFF.

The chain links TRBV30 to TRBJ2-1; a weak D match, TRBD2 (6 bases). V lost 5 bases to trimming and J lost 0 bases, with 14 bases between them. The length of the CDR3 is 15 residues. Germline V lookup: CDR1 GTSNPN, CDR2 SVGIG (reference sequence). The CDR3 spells CAWESGRSSYNEQFF. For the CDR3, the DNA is TGTGCCTGGGAAAGCGGGCGGAGCTCCTACAATGAGCAGTTCTTC.

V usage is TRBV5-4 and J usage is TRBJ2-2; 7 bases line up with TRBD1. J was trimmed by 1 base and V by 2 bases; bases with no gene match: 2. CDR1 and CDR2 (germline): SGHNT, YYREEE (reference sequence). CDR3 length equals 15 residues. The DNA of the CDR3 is TGTGCCAGCAGCTTAACAGGGGTGAACACCGGGGAGCTGTTTTTT. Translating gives CASSLTGVNTGELFF.

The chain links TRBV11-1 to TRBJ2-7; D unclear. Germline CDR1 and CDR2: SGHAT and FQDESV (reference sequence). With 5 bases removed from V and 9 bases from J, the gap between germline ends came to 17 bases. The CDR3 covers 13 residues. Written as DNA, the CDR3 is TGTGCCAGCAGCCCCACCCGTGAGGCCGCGCAGTACTTC. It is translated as CASSPTREAAQYF.

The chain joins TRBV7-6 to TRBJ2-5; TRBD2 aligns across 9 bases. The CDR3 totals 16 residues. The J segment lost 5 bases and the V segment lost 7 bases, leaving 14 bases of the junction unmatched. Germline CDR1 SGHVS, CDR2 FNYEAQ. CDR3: CASNVAGGPSMETQYF. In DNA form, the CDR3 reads TGTGCCAGCAACGTGGCGGGGGGGCCTTCGATGGAGACCCAGTACTTC.

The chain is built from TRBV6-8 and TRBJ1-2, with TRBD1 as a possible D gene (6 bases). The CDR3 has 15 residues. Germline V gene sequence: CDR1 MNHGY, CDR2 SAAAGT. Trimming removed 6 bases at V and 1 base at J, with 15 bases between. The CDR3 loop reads CASSAPQGLNYGYTF. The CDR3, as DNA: TGTGCCAGCAGCGCCCCGCAGGGGCTTAACTATGGCTACACCTTC.

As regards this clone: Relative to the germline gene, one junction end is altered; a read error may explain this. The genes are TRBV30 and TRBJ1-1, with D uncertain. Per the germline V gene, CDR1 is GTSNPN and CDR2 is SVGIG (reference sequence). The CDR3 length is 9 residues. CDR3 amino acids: CACTPRGKF. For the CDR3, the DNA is TGTGCCTGCACCCCCAGAGGCAAATTT.

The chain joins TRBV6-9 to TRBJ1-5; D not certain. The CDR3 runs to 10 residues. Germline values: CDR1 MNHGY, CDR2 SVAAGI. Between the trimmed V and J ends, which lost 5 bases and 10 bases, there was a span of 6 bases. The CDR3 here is CASSPQPQHF. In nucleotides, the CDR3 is TGTGCCAGCAGTCCCCAACCCCAGCATTTT.

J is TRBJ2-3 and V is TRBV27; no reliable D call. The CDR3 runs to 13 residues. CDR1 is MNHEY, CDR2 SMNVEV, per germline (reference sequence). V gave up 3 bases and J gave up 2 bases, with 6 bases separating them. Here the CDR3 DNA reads TGTGCCAGCAGTTTGGCAAACACAGATACGCAGTATTTT. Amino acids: CASSLANTDTQYF.

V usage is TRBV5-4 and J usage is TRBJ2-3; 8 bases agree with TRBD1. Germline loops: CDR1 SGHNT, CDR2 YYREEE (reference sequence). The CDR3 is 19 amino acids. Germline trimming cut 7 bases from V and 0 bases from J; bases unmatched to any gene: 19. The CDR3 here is CASGESGTGKGYSTDTQYF. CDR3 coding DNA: TGTGCCAGCGGGGAATCCGGGACAGGAAAGGGGTATAGCACAGATACGCAGTATTTT.

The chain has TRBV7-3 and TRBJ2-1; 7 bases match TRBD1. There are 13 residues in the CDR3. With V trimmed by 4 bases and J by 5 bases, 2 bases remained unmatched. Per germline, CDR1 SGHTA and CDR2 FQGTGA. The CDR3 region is CASSSGQNNEQFF. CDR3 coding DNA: TGTGCCAGCAGCTCGGGACAGAACAATGAGCAGTTCTTC. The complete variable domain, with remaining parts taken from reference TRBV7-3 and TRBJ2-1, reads GAGVSQTPSNKVTEKGKYVELRCDPISGHTALYWYRQSLGQGPEFLIYFQGTGAADDSGLPNDRFFAVRPEGSVSTLKIQRTERGDSAVYLCASSSGQNNEQFFGPGTRLTVL.

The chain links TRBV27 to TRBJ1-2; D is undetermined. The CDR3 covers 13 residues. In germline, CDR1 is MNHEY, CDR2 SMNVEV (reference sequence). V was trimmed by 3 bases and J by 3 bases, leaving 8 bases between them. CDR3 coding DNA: TGTGCCAGCAGTTTTTACAGAGACTATGGCTACACCTTC. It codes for CASSFYRDYGYTF.

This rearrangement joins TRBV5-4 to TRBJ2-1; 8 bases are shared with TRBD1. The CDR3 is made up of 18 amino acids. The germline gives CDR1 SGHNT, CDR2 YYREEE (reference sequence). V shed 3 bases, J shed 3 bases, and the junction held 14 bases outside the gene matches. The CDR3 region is CASSSHSMGQALYNEQFF. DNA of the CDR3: TGTGCCAGCAGCTCCCACTCCATGGGACAGGCCCTCTACAATGAGCAGTTCTTC.

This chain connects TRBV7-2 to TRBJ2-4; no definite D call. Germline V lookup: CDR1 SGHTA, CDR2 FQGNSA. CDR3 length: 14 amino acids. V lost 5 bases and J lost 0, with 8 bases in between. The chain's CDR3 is CASSVELAKNIQYF. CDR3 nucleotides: TGTGCCAGCAGCGTAGAACTAGCCAAAAACATTCAGTACTTC.

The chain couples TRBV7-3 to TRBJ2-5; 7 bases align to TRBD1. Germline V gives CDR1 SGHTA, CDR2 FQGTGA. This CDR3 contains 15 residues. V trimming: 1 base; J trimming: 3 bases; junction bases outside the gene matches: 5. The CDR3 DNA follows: TGTGCCAGCAGCTTAAGTGGCAGGGGGAAAGAGACCCAGTACTTC. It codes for CASSLSGRGKETQYF.

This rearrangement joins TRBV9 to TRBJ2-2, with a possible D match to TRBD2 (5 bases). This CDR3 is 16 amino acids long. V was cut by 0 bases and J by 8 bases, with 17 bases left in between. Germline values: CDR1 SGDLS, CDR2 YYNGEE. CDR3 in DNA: TGTGCCAGCAGCGTAGCTCAGTCGGGGATACGGGGGGAGCTGTTTTTT. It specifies CASSVAQSGIRGELFF. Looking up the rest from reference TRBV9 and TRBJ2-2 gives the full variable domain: DSGVTQTPKHLITATGQRVTLRCSPRSGDLSVYWYQQSLDQGLQFLIQYYNGEERAKGNILERFSAQQFPDLHSELNLSSLELGDSALYFCASSVAQSGIRGELFFGEGSRLTVL.

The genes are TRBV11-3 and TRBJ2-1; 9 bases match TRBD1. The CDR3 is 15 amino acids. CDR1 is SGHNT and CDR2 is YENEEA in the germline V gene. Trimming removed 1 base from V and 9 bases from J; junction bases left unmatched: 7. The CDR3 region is CASSLGDRVYGEQFF. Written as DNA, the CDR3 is TGTGCCAGCAGCTTAGGGGACAGGGTCTACGGTGAGCAGTTCTTC.

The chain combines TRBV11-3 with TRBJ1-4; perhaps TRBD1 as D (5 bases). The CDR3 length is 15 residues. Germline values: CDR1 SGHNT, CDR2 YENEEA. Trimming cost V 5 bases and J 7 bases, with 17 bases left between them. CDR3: CASSRTGSLGEKLFF. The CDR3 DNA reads TGTGCCAGCAGCCGAACAGGCAGTTTAGGTGAAAAACTGTTTTTT.

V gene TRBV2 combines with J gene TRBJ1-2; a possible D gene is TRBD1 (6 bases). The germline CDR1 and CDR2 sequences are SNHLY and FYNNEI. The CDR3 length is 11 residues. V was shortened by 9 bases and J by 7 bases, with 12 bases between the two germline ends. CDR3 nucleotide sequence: TGTGCCAGTCGCGGGGGGGCTGGCTACACCTTC. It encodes CASRGGAGYTF.

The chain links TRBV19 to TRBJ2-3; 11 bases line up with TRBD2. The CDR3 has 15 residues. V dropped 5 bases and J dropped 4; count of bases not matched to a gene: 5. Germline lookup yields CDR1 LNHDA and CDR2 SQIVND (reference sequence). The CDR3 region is CASSPLAGGADTQYF. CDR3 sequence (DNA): TGTGCCAGTAGTCCCTTAGCGGGAGGGGCAGATACGCAGTATTTT.

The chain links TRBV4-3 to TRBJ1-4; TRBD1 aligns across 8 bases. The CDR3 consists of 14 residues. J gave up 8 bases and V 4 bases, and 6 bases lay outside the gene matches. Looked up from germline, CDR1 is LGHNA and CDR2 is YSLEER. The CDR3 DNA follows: TGCGCCAGCAGCCCTCGACAGGGGAGGGAAAAACTGTTTTTT. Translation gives CASSPRQGREKLFF.

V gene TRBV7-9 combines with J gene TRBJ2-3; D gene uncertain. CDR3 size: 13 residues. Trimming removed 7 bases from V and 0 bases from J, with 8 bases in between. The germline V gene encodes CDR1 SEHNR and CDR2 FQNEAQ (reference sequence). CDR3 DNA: TGTGCCAGCACCCCCCCTAGCACAGATACGCAGTATTTT. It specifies CASTPPSTDTQYF.